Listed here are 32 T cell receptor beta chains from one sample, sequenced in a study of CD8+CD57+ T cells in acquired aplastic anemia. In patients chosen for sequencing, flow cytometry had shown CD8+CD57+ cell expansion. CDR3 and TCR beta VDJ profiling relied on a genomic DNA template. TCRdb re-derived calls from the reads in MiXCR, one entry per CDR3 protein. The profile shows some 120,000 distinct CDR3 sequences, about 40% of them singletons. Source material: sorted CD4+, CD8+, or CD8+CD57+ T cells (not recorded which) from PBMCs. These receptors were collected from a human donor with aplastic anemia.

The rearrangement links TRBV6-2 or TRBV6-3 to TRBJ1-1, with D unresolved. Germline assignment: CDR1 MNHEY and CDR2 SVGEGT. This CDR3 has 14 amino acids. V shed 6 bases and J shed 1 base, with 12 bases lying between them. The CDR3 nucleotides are TGTGCCAGCAGAACGACACTCCCGAACACTGAAGCTTTCTTT. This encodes CASRTTLPNTEAFF.

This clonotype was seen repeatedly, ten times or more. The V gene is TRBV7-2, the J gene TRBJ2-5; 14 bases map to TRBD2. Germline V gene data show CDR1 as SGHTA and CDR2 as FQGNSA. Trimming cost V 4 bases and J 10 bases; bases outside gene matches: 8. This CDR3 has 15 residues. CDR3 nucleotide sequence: TGTGCCAGCAGCTCCGGACTAGCGGGGGGAGAGGACCAGTACTTC. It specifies CASSSGLAGGEDQYF.

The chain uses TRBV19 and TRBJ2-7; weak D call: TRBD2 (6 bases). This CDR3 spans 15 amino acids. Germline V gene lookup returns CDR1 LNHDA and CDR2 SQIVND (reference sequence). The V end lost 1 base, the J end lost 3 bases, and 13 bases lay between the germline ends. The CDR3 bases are TGTGCCAGTAGTATAGGGTGGGGGGTTGTCTACGAGCAGTACTTC. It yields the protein CASSIGWGVVYEQYF.

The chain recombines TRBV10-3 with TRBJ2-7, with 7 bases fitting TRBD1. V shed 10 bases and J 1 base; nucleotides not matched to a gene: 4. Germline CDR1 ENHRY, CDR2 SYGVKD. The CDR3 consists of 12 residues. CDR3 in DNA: TGTGCCACCAACAGGGGTTCCTACGAGCAGTACTTC. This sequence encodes CATNRGSYEQYF.

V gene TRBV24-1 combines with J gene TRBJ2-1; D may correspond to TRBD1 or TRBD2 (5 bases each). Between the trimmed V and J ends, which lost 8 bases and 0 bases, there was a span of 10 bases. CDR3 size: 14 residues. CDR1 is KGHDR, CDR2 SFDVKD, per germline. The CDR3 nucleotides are TGTGCCACCAATCCTGGGGGCTCCTACAATGAGCAGTTCTTC. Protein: CATNPGGSYNEQFF.

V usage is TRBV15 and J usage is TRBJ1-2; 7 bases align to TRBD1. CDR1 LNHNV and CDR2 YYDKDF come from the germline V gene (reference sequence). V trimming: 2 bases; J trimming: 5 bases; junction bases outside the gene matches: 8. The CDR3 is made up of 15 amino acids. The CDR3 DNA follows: TGTGCCACCAGCAGATCATCCGGGACAGTATATGGCTACACCTTC. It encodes CATSRSSGTVYGYTF.

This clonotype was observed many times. CDR3 in DNA: TGTGCCAGCAGCTCAAAGGGGGGGGGTCTCGATTCACCCCTCCACTTT. This codes for CASSSKGGGLDSPLHF. The chain carries TRBV5-5 and TRBJ1-6; a weak D match, TRBD1 (6 bases). The CDR3 contains 16 residues. Germline CDR1 and CDR2: SGHKS and YYEKEE (reference sequence). V lost 3 bases and J 8 bases, leaving 18 bases between the germline ends.

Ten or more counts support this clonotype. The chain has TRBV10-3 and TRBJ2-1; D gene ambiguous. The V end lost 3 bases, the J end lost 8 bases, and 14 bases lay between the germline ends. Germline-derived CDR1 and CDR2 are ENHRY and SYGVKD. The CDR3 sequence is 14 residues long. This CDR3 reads CAISDPASPHEQFF. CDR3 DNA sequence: TGTGCCATCAGTGATCCTGCCTCCCCCCATGAGCAGTTCTTC.

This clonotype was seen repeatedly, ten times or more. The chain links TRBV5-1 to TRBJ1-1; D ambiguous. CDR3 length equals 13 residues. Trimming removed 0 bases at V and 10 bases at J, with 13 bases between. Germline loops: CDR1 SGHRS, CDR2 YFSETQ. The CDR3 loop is CASSLDQDLGAFF. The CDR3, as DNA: TGCGCCAGCAGCTTGGACCAGGATCTGGGAGCTTTCTTT.

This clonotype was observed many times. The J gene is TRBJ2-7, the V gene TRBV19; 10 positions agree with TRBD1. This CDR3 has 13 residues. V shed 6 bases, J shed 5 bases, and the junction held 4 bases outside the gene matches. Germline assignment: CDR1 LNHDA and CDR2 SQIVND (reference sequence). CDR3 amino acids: CASRTGGTNEQYF. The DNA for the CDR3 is TGTGCCAGTAGGACAGGGGGCACAAACGAGCAGTACTTC. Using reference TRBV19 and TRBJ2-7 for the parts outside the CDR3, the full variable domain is DGGITQSPKYLFRKEGQNVTLSCEQNLNHDAMYWYRQDPGQGLRLIYYSQIVNDFQKGDIAEGYSVSREKKESFPLTVTSAQKNPTAFYLCASRTGGTNEQYFGPGTRLTVT.

This CDR3 reads CASSQQGSYEQYV. In DNA, the CDR3 is TGTGCCAGCAGCCAACAGGGGTCTTACGAGCAGTACGTC. V is TRBV7-3 and J is TRBJ2-7; 7 bases are a match to TRBD1. V lost 5 bases, J lost 4 bases, and 5 bases stayed unmatched. The CDR3 is 13 amino acids. Germline loops: CDR1 SGHTA, CDR2 FQGTGA.

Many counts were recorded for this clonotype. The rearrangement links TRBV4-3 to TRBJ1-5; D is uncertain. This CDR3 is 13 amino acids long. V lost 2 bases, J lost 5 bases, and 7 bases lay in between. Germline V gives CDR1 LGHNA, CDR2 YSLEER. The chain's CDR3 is CASSQRVDQPQHF. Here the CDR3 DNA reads TGCGCCAGCAGCCAAAGGGTCGATCAGCCCCAGCATTTT.

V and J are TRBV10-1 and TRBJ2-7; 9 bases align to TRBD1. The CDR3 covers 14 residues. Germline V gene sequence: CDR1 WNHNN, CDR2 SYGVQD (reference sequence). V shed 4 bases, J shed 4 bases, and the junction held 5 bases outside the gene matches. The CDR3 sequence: CASSAGTGKYEQYF. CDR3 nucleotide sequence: TGCGCCAGCAGTGCCGGGACAGGGAAGTACGAGCAGTACTTC.

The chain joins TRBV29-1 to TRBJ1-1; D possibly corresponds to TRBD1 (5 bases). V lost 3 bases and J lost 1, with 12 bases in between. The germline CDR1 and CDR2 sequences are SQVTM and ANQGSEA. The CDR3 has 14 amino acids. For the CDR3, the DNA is TGCAGCGTTGAGATGGGGCAGGGGAACACTGAAGCTTTCTTT. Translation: CSVEMGQGNTEAFF.

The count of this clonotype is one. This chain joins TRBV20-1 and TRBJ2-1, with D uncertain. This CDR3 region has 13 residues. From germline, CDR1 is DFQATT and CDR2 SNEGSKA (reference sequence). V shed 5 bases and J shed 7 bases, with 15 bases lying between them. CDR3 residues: CSASKTDRNEQFF. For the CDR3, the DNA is TGCAGTGCTTCAAAAACCGACCGGAATGAGCAGTTCTTC.

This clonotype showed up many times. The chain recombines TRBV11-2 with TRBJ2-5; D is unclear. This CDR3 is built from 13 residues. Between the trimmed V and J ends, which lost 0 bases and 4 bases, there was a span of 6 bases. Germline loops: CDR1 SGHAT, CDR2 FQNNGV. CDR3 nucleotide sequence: TGTGCCAGCAGCTTAGATACCAGAGAGACCCAGTACTTC. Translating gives CASSLDTRETQYF.

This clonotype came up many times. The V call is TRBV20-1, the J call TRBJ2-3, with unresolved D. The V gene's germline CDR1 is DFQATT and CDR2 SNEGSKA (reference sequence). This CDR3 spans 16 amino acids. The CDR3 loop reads CSTPHGRTLSTDTQYF. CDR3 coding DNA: TGCAGCACCCCCCACGGCAGAACCCTCAGCACAGATACGCAGTATTTT.

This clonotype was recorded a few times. The CDR3 protein is CASSSPIQSYEQYV. The CDR3 DNA sequence: TGTGCCAGCAGTTCACCAATACAGAGCTACGAGCAGTACGTC. The chain carries TRBV28 and TRBJ2-7; D is unresolved. The CDR3 extends over 14 amino acids. Trimming pared 4 bases from V and 3 bases from J, leaving 13 bases between. Germline CDR1 is MDHEN and CDR2 is SYDVKM.

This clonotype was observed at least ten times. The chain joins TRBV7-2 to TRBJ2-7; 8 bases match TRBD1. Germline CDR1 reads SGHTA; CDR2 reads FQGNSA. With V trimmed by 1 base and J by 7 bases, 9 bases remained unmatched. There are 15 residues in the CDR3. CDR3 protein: CASSLVPGGLGEQYF. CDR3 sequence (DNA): TGTGCCAGCAGCTTAGTACCAGGGGGCCTAGGGGAGCAGTACTTC. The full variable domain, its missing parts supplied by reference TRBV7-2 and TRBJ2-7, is GAGVSQSPSNKVTEKGKDVELRCDPISGHTALYWYRQSLGQGLEFLIYFQGNSAPDKSGLPSDRFSAERTGGSVSTLTIQRTQQEDSAVYLCASSLVPGGLGEQYFGPGTRLTVT.

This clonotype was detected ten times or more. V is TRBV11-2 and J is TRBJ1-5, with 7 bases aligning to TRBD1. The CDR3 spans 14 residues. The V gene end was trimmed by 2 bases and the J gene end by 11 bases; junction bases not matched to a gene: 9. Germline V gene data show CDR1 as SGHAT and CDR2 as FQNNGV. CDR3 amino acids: CASSLSTGAETQHF. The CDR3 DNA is TGTGCCAGCAGCTTAAGTACAGGGGCAGAAACCCAGCATTTT.

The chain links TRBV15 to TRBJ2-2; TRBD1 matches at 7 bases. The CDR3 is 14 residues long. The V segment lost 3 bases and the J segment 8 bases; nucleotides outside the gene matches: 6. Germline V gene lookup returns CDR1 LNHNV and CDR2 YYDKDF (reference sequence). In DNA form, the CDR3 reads TGTGCCACCAGCAGTCGTACAGGGGAGGGGGAGCTGTTTTTT. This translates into CATSSRTGEGELFF. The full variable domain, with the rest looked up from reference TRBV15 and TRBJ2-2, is DAMVIQNPRYQVTQFGKPVTLSCSQTLNHNVMYWYQQKSSQAPKLLFHYYDKDFNNEADTPDNFQSRRPNTSFCFLDIRSPGLGDTAMYLCATSSRTGEGELFFGEGSRLTVL.

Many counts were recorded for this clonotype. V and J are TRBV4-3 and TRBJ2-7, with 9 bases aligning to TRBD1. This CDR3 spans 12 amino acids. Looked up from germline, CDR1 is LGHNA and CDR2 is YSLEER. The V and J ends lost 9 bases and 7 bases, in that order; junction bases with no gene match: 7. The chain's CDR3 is CARRGQGVEQYF. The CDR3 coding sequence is TGCGCCAGGCGGGGACAGGGTGTGGAGCAGTACTTC.

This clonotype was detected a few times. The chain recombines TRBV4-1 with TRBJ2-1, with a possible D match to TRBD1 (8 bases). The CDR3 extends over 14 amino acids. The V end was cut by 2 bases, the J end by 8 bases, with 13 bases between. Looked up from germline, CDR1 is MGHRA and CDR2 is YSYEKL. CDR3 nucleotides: TGCGCCAGCAGCCAAACAGGGGGGGTCGATGAGCAGTTCTTC. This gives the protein CASSQTGGVDEQFF.

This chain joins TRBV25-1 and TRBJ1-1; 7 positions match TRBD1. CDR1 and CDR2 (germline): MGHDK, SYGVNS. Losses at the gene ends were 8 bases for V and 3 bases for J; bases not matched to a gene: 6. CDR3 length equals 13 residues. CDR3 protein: CASLAGGDTEAFF. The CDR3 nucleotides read TGTGCCAGCTTGGCAGGGGGGGACACTGAAGCTTTCTTT. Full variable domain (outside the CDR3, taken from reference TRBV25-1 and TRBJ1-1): EADIYQTPRYLVIGTGKKITLECSQTMGHDKMYWYQQDPGMELHLIHYSYGVNSTEKGDLSSESTVSRIRTEHFPLTLESARPSHTSQYLCASLAGGDTEAFFGQGTRLTVV.

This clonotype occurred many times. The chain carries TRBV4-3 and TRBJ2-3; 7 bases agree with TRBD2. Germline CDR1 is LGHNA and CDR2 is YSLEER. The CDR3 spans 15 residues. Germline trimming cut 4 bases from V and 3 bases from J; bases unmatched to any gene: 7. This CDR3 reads CASSLDQGGTDTQYF. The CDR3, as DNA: TGCGCCAGCAGCCTTGACCAGGGAGGGACAGATACGCAGTATTTT.

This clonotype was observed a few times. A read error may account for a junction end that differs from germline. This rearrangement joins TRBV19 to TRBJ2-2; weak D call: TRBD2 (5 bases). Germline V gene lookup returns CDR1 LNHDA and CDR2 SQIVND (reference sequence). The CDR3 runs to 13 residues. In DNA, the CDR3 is TGTGCCAGTAGTCCCACAGTAGCCGGGGAGCTGTTCTTT. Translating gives CASSPTVAGELFF. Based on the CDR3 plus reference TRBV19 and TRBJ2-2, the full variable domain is DGGITQSPKYLFRKEGQNVTLSCEQNLNHDAMYWYRQDPGQGLRLIYYSQIVNDFQKGDIAEGYSVSREKKESFPLTVTSAQKNPTAFYLCASSPTVAGELFFGEGSRLTVL.

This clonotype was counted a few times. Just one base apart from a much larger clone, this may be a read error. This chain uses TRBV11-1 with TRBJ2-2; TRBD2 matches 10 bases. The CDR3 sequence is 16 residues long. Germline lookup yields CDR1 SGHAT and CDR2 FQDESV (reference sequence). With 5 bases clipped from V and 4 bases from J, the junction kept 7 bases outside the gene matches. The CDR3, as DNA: TGTGCCAGCAGCCTCCGGGCTAGCGGGGGCACCGGGGAGCTGTTTTTT. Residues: CASSLRASGGTGELFF.

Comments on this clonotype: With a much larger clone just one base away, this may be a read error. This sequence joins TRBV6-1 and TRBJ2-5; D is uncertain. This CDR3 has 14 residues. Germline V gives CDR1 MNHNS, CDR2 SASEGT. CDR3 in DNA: TGTGCCATCAGTGATCCGTTCCCCTCAGAGACCCAGTACTTC. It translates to CAISDPFPSETQYF.

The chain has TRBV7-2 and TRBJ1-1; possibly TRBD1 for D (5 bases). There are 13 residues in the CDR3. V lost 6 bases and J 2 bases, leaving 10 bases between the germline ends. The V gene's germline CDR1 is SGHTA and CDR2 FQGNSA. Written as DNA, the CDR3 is TGTGCCAGCAGAAAAGACAGAAACACTGAAGCTTTCTTT. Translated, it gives CASRKDRNTEAFF.

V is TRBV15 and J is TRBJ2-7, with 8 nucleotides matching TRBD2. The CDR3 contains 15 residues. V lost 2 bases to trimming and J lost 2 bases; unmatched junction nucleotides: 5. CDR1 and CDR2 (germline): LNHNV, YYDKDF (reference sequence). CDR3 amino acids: CATSRRGGNAYEQYF. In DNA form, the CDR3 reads TGTGCCACCAGCAGACGGGGGGGGAACGCCTACGAGCAGTACTTC. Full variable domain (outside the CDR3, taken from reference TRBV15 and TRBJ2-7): DAMVIQNPRYQVTQFGKPVTLSCSQTLNHNVMYWYQQKSSQAPKLLFHYYDKDFNNEADTPDNFQSRRPNTSFCFLDIRSPGLGDTAMYLCATSRRGGNAYEQYFGPGTRLTVT.

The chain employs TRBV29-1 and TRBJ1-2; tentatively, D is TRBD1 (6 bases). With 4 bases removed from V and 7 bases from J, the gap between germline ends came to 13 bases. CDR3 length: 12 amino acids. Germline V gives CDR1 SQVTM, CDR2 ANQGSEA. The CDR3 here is CSVGAPGAGYTF. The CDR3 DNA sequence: TGCAGCGTTGGGGCACCGGGGGCTGGCTACACCTTC. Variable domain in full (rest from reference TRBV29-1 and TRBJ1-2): SAVISQKPSRDICQRGTSLTIQCQVDSQVTMMFWYRQQPGQSLTLIATANQGSEATYESGFVIDKFPISRPNLTFSTLTVSNMSPEDSSIYLCSVGAPGAGYTFGSGTRLTVV.

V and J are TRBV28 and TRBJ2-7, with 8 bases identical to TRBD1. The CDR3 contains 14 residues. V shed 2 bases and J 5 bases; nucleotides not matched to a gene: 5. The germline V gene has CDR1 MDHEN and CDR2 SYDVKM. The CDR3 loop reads CASSLGTGIHEQYF. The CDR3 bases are TGTGCCAGCAGTTTAGGGACAGGCATCCACGAGCAGTACTTC.